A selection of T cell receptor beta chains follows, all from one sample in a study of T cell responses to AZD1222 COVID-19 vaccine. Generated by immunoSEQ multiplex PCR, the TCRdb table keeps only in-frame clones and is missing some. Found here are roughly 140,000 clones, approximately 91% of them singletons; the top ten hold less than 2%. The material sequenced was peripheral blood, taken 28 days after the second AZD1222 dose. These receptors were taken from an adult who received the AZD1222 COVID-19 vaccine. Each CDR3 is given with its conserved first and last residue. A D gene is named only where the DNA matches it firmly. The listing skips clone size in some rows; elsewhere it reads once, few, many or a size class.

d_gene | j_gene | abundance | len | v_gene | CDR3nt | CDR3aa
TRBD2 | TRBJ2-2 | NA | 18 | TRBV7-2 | TGTGCCAGCAGCTTACGGCTAGCGGGGGGGCTGAACACCGGGGAGCTGTTTTTT | CASSLRLAGGLNTGELFF
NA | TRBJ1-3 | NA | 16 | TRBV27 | TGTGCCAGCAGTCCATTACAGGTGCCCCCGTGGAACACCATATATTTT | CASSPLQVPPWNTIYF
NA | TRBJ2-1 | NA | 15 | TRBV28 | TGTGCCAGCAGCATAACAGTGAACTCCTACAATGAGCAGTTCTTC | CASSITVNSYNEQFF
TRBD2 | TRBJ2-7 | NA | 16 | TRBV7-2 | TGTGCCAGCAGCTTTCAGTCCGGGACTAGCTCCCACGAGCAGTACTTC | CASSFQSGTSSHEQYF
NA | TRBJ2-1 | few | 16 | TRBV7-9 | TGTGCCAGCAGCTCTCGAGGGGGAAGCTCCTACAATGAGCAGTTCTTC | CASSSRGGSSYNEQFF
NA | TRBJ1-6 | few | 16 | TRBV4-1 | TGCGCCAGCAGCCAAGAGGGACACCCCACTAATTCACCCCTCCACTTT | CASSQEGHPTNSPLHF
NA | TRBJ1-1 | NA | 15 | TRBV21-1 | TGTGCCAGCAGCCCCCGGGACAGGGGGCGCACTGAAGCTTTCTTT | CASSPRDRGRTEAFF
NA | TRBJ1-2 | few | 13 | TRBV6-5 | TGTGCCAGCAGTTACTCCGGGGTTGATGGCTACACCTTC | CASSYSGVDGYTF
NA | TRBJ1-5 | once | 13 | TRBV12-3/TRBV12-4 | TGTGCCAGCACCCGGGGGCCTGGGCAGCCCCAGCATTTT | CASTRGPGQPQHF
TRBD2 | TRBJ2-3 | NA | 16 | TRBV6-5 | TGTGCCAGCAGTTACTCGGAGCGGGGGGGCCCTGATACGCAGTATTTT | CASSYSERGGPDTQYF
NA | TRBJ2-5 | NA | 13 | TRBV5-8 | TGTGCCAGCAGCTTGGGGGGATTCGAGACCCAGTACTTC | CASSLGGFETQYF
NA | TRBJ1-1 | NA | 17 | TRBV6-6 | TGTGCCAGCAGTCTCCTGACCGAGCTTAACATGAACACTGAAGCTTTCTTT | CASSLLTELNMNTEAFF
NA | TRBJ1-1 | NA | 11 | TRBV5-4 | TGTGCCAGCAGCTTGGGAGGGGAAGCTTTCTTT | CASSLGGEAFF
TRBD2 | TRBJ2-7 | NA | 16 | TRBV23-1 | TGCGCCAGCAGTCAATCACGGGAGGGTAGCTCCTACGAGCAGTACTTC | CASSQSREGSSYEQYF
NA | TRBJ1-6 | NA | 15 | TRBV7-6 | TGTGCCAGCAGCTTAGGAACGCCGGATAATTCACCCCTCCACTTT | CASSLGTPDNSPLHF
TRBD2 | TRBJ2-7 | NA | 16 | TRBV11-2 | TGTGCCAGCAGCTTAGCGAGGACTAGCAGGCTCTACGAGCAGTACTTC | CASSLARTSRLYEQYF
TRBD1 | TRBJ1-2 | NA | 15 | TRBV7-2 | TGTGCCAGCAGCTTAATACCCGGACAGGGCCATGGCTACACCTTC | CASSLIPGQGHGYTF
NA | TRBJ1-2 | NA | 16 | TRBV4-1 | TGCGCCAGCAGCCAAGAGATTTTGGGGATCGGGGATGGCTACACCTTC | CASSQEILGIGDGYTF
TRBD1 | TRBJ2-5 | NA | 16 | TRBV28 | TGTGCCAGCAGTCCCCCCGGGACAGTACTTCAAGAGACCCAGTACTTC | CASSPPGTVLQETQYF
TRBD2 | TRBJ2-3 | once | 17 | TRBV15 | TGTGCCACCAGCAGAGCTTACGGCGGGGGGGCAGCAGATACGCAGTATTTT | CATSRAYGGGAADTQYF
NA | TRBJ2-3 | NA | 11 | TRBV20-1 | TGCAGTGCTAGAGGTCTTGATACGCAGTATTTT | CSARGLDTQYF
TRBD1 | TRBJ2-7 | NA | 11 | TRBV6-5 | TGTGCCAGCAGTTACTATAGGGACAGGGTCTTC | CASSYYRDRVF
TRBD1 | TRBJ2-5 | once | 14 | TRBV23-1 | TGCGCCAGCATCGACAGGGGGCGCGGAGAGACCCAGTACTTC | CASIDRGRGETQYF
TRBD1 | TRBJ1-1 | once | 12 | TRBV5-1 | TGCGCCAGCAGCGCGGGACAGGGTAAAGCTTTCTTT | CASSAGQGKAFF
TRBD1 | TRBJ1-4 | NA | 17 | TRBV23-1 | TGCGCCAGCAGTCCATGGACAGGGAAGAAGGTGGGTGAAAAACTGTTTTTT | CASSPWTGKKVGEKLFF
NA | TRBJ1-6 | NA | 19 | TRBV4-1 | TGCGCCAGCAGCCCGGCCGGGTTCCAGTATAGCTCCTATAATTCACCCCTCCACTTT | CASSPAGFQYSSYNSPLHF
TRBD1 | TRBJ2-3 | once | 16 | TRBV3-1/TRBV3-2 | TGTGCCAGCAGCCTTGACAGGGGGCTCCGCACAGATACGCAGTATTTT | CASSLDRGLRTDTQYF